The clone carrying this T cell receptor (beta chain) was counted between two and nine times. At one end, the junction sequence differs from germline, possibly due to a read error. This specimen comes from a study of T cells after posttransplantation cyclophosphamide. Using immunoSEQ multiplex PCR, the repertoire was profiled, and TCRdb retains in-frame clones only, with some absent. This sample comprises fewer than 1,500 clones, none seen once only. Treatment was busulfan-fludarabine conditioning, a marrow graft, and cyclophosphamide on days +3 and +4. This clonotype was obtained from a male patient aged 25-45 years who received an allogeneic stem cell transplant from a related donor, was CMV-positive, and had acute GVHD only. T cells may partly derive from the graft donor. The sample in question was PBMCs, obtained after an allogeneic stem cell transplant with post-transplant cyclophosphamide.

CDR3 DNA sequence: TGTGTCAGCGGCAGACAGACGTACGGCTATGGCTACACCTTC. It translates to CVSGRQTYGYGYTF. V gene TRBV7-2 combines with J gene TRBJ1-2; tentative D call: TRBD1 (5 bases). In germline, CDR1 is SGHTA, CDR2 FQGNSA. This CDR3 comprises 14 residues.